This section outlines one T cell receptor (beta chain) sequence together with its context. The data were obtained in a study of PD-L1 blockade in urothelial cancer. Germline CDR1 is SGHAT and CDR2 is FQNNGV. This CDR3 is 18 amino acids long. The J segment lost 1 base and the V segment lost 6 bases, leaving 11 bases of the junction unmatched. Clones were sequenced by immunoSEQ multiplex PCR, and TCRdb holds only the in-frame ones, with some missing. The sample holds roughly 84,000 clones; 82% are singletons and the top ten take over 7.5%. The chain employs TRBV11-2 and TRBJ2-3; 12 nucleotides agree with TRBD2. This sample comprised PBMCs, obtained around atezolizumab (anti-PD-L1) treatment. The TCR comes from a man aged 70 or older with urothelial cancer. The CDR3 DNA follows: TGTGCCAGCAGTCCAACTAGCGGGGGGACTTGGGGCACAGATACGCAGTATTTT. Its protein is CASSPTSGGTWGTDTQYF.